This T cell receptor beta chain was retrieved from a study of T cells in Graves' hyperthyroidism and ophthalmopathy. Whole-study findings and limits: Stable hyperthyroidism was separated from ophthalmopathy by a model based on 13 V-J features. Expanded thyroid clonotypes (above 0.001) were mostly also found in blood.

There are 15 residues in the CDR3. V was cut by 1 base and J by 3 bases, with 13 bases left in between. Looked up from germline, CDR1 is SGHVS and CDR2 is FQNEAQ. Patients affected by ophthalmopathy presented a Clinical Activity Score of at least 3, a NOSPECS grade of at least 4, and disease duration below 3 months. Diagnoses rested on clinical symptoms, serum thyroxine and TRAb, thyroid ultrasound and orbital computed tomography. TCR beta CDR3 regions were amplified from RNA transcripts. The HTBI primer set was used in a first-round RT-PCR of the TCR CDR3. A single record per CDR3 protein comes from TCRdb applying MiXCR to the multiplex PCR reads. In the table there are approximately 600,000 distinct CDR3 sequences, roughly 15% of which are singletons. The sample holds a few counts of this clonotype. The target antigen is unknown.

Sequences were obtained from blood. The receptor was isolated from a woman in her 40s with Graves' ophthalmopathy. The rearrangement uses TRBV7-8 and TRBJ2-7; no clear D gene. CDR3 protein: CASSLGTPAVYEQYF. The DNA for the CDR3 is TGTGCCAGCAGCTTAGGAACTCCGGCGGTCTACGAGCAGTACTTC.